The present entry profiles one T cell receptor (beta chain) with its context. Antigen specificity is unknown. This sample was included in a study of cytomegalovirus exposure and HLA in healthy donors. Turning to the study itself: Earlier findings included over 90 million unique TCR beta sequences obtained from about 170 million T cells. For the approximately 400 genotyped donors, 80% to 90% fell within the Caucasian-associated ancestry cluster.

Study-wide results and caveats: Both high specificity and high sensitivity reportedly marked the classifier's diagnosis of cytomegalovirus status. Reportedly, TCR beta sequences accurately predicted HLA-A and HLA-B alleles in most subjects.

Germline V gene sequence: CDR1 SGHTA, CDR2 FQGNSA. The V gene lost 4 bases and the J gene lost 6 bases, with 12 bases spanning the gap. This CDR3 contains 14 residues. PCR used 60 Vbeta primers and 13 Jbeta primers. This table comes from immunoSEQ multiplex PCR, and its TCRdb copy is limited to in-frame clones, with some not included. The profile shows approximately 100,000 clones, roughly two thirds of them singletons. The receptor comes from a human donor in good health. The genes are TRBV7-2 and TRBJ1-4; unclear D gene. The sample was PBMCs. Written as DNA, the CDR3 is TGTGCCAGCAGCTCCTCGAGGGTCGATGAAAAACTGTTTTTT. Amino acid sequence: CASSSSRVDEKLFF.